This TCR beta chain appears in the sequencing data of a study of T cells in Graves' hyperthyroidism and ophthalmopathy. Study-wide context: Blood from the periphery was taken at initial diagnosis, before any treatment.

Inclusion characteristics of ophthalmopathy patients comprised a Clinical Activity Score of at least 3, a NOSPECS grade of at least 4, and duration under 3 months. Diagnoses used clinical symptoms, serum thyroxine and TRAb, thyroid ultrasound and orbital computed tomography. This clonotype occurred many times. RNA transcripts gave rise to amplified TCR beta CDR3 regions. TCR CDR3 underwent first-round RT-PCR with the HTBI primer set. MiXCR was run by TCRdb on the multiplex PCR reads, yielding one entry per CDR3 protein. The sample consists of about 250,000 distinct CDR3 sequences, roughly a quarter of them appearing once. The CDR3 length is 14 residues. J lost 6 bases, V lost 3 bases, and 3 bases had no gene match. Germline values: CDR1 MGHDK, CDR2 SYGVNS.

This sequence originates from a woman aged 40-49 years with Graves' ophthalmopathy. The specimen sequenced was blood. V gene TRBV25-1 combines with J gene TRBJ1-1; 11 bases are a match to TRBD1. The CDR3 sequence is CASSDPGQGAEAFF. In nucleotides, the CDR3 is TGTGCCAGCAGTGATCCGGGACAGGGGGCTGAAGCTTTCTTT.